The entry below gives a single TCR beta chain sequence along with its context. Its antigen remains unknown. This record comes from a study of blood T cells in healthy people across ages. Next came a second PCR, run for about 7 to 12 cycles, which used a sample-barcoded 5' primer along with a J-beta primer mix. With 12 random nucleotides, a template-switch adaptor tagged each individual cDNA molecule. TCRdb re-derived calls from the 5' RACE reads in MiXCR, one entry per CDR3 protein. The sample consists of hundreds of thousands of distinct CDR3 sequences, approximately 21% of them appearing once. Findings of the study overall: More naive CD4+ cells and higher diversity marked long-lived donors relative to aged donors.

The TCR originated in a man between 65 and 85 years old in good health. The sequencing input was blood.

CDR3 sequence reads: CASSLTFGTEAFF. DNA for the CDR3: TGTGCCAGCAGCTTAACGTTCGGAACAGAAGCTTTCTTT. This sequence joins TRBV7-3 and TRBJ1-1; D is undetermined. Per the germline V gene, CDR1 is SGHTA and CDR2 is FQGTGA. The CDR3 length is 13 residues. Trimming took off 0 bases at V and 8 bases at J, with 10 bases between the two ends.